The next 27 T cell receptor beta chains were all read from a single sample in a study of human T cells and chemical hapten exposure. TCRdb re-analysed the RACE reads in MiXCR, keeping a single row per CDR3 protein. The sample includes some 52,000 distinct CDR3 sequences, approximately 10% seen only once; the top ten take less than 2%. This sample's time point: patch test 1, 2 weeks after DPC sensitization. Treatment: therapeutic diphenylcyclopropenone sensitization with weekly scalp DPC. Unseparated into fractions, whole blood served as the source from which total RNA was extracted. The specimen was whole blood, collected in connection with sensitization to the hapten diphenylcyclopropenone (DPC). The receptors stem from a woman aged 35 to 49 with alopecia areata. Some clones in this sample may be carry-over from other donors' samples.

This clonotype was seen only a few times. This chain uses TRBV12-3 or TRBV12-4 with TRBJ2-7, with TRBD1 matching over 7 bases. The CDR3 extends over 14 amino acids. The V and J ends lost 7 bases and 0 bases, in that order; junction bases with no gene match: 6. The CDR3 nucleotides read TGTGCCAGCACCCTGACAGGGCTCTCCTACGAGCAGTACTTC. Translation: CASTLTGLSYEQYF.

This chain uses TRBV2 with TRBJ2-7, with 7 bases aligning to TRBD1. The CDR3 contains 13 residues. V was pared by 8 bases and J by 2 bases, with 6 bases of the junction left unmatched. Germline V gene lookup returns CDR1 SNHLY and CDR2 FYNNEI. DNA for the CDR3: TGTGCCAGCTCCCGGGACAGCACCTACGAGCAGTACTTC. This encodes CASSRDSTYEQYF.

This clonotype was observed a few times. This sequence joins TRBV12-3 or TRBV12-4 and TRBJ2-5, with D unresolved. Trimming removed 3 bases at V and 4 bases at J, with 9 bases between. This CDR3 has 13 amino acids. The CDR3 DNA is TGTGCCAGCAGTTTCGGGCAGACAGAGACCCAGTACTTC. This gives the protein CASSFGQTETQYF.

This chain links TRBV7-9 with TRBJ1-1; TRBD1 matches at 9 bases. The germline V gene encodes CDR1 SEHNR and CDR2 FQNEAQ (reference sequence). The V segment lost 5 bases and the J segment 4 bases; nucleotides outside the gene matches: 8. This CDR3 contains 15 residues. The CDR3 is CASSLTQTGGTEAFF. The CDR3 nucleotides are TGTGCCAGCAGCCTCACCCAGACAGGGGGCACTGAAGCTTTCTTT.

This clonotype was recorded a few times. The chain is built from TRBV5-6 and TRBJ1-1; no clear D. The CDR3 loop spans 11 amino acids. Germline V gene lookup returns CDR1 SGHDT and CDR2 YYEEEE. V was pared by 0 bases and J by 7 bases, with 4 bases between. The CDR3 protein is CASSLGFEAFF. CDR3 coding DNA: TGTGCCAGCAGCTTGGGCTTTGAAGCTTTCTTT.

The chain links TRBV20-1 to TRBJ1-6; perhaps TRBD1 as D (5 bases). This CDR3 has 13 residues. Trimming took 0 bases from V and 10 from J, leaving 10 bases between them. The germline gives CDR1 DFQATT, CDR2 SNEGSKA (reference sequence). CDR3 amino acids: CSARDGGSSPLHF. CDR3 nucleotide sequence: TGCAGTGCTAGAGATGGGGGGTCCTCACCCCTCCACTTT.

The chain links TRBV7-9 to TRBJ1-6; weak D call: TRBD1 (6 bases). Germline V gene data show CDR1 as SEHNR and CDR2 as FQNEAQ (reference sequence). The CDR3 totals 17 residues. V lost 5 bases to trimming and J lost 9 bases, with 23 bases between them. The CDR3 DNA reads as TGTGCCAGCAGCGCAACCTACAGGGCCGTGAGATCTTCACCCCTCCACTTT. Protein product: CASSATYRAVRSSPLHF.

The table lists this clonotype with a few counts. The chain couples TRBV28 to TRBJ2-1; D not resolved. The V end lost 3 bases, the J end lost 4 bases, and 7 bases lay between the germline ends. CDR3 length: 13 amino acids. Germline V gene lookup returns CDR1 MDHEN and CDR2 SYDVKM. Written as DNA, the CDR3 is TGTGCCAGCAGTTTCAGGCAGTACAATGAGCAGTTCTTC. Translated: CASSFRQYNEQFF. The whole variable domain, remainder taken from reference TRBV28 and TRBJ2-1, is DVKVTQSSRYLVKRTGEKVFLECVQDMDHENMFWYRQDPGLGLRLIYFSYDVKMKEKGDIPEGYSVSREKKERFSLILESASTNQTSMYLCASSFRQYNEQFFGPGTRLTVL.

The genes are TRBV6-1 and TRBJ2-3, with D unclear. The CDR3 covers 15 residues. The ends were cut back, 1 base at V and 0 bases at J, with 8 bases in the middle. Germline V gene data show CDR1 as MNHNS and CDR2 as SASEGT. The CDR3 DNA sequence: TGTGCCAGCAGTGAAGGGGCGACTAGCACAGATACGCAGTATTTT. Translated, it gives CASSEGATSTDTQYF.

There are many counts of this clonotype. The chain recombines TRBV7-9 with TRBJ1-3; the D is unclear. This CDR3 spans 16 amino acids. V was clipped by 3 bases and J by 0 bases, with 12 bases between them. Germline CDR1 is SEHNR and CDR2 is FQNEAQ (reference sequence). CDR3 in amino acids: CASSFGVNPSGNTIYF. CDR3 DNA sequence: TGTGCCAGCAGCTTTGGGGTGAACCCCTCTGGAAACACCATATATTTT.

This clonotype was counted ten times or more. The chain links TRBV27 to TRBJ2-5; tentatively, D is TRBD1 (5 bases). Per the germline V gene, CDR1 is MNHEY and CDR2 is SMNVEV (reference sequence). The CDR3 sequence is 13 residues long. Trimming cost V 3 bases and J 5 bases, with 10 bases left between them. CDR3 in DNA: TGTGCCAGCAGTTTGTCAGGGATGGAGACCCAGTACTTC. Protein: CASSLSGMETQYF.

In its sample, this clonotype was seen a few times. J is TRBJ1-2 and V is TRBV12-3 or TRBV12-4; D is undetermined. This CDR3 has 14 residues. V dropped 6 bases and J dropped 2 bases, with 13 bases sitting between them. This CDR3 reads CASRPRLENYGYTF. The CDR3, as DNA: TGTGCCAGCAGACCCCGACTCGAGAACTATGGCTACACCTTC.

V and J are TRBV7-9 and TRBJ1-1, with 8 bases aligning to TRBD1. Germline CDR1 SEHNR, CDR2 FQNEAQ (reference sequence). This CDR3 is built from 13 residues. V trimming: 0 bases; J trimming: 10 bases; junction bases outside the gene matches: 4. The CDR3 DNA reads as TGTGCCAGCAGCTTAGCCGAGACAGGGGTAGCTTTCTTT. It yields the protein CASSLAETGVAFF.

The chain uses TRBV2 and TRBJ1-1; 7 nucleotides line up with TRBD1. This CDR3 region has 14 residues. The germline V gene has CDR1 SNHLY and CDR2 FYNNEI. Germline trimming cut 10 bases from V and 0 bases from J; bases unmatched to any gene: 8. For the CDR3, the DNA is TGTGCCATCAAGGAGACAGGGATGAACACTGAAGCTTTCTTT. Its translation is CAIKETGMNTEAFF.

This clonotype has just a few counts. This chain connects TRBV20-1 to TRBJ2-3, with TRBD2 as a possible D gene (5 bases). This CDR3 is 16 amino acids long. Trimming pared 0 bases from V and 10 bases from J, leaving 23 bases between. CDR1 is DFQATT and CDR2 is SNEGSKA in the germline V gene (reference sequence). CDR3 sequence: CSARDWASTGEGPQYF. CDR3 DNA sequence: TGCAGTGCTAGAGATTGGGCTAGCACCGGGGAAGGTCCGCAGTATTTT.

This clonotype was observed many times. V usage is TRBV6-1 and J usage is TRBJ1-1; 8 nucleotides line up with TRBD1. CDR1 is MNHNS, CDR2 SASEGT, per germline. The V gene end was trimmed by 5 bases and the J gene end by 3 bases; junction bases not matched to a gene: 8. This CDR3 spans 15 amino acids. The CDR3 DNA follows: TGTGCCAGCAGTTCAGGGACAGGACATTACACTGAAGCTTTCTTT. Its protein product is CASSSGTGHYTEAFF.

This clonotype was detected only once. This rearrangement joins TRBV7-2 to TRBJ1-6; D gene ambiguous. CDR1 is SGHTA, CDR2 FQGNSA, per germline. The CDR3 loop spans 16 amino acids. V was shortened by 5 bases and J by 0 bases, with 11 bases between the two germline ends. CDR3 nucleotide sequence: TGTGCCAGCAGCACCACCGGGAGCTCCTATAATTCACCCCTCCACTTT. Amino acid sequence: CASSTTGSSYNSPLHF.

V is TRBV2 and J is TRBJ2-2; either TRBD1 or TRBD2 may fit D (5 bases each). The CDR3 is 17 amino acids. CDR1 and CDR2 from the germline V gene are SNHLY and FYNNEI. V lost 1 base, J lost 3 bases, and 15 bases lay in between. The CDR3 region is CASSEGGPGTYTGELFF. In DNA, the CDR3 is TGTGCCAGCAGTGAAGGGGGCCCGGGAACTTACACCGGGGAGCTGTTTTTT.

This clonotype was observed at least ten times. CDR3 DNA: TGTGCCAGCAGTGTCACAGATACGCAGTATTTT. Its protein is CASSVTDTQYF. This sequence joins TRBV12-3 or TRBV12-4 and TRBJ2-3; D gene uncertain. V lost 5 bases to trimming and J lost 2 bases, with 2 bases between them. This CDR3 has 11 amino acids.

The CDR3 reads CASSHNEQYF. The DNA of the CDR3 is TGTGCCAGCAGTCACAACGAGCAGTACTTC. The V gene is TRBV28, the J gene TRBJ2-7; no definite D call. Germline V gene lookup returns CDR1 MDHEN and CDR2 SYDVKM. Trimming removed 5 bases from V and 5 bases from J, with 4 bases in between. CDR3 size: 10 residues. The whole variable domain, remainder taken from reference TRBV28 and TRBJ2-7, is DVKVTQSSRYLVKRTGEKVFLECVQDMDHENMFWYRQDPGLGLRLIYFSYDVKMKEKGDIPEGYSVSREKKERFSLILESASTNQTSMYLCASSHNEQYFGPGTRLTVT.

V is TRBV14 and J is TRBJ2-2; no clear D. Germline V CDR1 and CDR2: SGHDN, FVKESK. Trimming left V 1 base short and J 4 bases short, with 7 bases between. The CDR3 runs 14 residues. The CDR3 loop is CASSQVWGTGELFF. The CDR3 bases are TGTGCCAGCAGCCAAGTATGGGGCACCGGGGAGCTGTTTTTT.

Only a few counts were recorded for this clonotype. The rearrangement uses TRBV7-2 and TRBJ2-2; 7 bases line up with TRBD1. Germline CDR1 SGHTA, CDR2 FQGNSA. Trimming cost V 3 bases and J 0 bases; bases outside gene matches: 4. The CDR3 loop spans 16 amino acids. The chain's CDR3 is CASSFSGTANTGELFF. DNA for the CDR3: TGTGCCAGCAGCTTCTCTGGGACAGCGAACACCGGGGAGCTGTTTTTT.

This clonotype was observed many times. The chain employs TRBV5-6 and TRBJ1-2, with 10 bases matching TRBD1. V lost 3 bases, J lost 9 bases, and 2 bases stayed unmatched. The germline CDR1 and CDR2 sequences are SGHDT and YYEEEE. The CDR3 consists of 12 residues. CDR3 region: CASSSGQGSYTF. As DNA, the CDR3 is TGTGCCAGCAGCTCGGGACAGGGGAGCTACACCTTC.

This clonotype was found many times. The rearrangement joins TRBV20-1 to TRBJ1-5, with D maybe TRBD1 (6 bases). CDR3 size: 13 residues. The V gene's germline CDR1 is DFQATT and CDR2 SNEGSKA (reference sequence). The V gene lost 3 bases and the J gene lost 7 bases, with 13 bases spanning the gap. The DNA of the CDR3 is TGCAGTGCTAGCCGGGGGCCTTGGCAGCCCCAGCATTTT. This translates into CSASRGPWQPQHF.

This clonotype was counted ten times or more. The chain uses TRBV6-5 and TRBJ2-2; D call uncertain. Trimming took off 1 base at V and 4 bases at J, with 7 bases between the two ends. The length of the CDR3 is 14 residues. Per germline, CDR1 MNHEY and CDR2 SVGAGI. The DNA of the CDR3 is TGTGCCAGCAGTTACTTACGGACCACCGGGGAGCTGTTTTTT. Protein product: CASSYLRTTGELFF.

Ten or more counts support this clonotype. CDR3 amino acids: CASSEERDVNEQFF. The CDR3 DNA follows: TGTGCCAGCAGTGAGGAGCGGGATGTCAATGAGCAGTTCTTC. The genes are TRBV2 and TRBJ2-1, with 7 positions matching TRBD2. The CDR3 sequence is 14 residues long. CDR1 and CDR2 from the germline V gene are SNHLY and FYNNEI. V dropped 3 bases and J dropped 6; count of bases not matched to a gene: 5.

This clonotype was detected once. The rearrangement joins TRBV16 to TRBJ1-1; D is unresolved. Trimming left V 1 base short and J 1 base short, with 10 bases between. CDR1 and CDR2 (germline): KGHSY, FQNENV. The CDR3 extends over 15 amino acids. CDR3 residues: CASSQFAGSNTEAFF. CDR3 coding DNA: TGTGCCAGCAGCCAATTTGCGGGATCGAACACTGAAGCTTTCTTT.